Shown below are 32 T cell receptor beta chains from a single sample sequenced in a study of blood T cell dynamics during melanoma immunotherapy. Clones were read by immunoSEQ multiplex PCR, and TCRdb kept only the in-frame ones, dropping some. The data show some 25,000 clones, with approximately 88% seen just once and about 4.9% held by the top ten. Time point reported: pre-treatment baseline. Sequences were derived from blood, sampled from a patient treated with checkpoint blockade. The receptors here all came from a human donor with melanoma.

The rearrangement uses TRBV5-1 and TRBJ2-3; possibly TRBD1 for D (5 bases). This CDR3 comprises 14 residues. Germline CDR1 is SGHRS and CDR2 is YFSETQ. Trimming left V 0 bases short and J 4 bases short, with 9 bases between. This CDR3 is CASSLGQSADTQYF. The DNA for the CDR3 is TGCGCCAGCAGCTTGGGACAGTCGGCAGATACGCAGTATTTT. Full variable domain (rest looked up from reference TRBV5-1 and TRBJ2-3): KAGVTQTPRYLIKTRGQQVTLSCSPISGHRSVSWYQQTPGQGLQFLFEYFSETQRNKGNFPGRFSGRQFSNSRSEMNVSTLELGDSALYLCASSLGQSADTQYFGPGTRLTVL.

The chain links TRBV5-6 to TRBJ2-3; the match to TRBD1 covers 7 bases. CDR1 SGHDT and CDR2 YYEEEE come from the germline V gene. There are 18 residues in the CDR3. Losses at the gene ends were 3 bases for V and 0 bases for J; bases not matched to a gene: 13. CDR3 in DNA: TGTGCCAGCAGCTGGGACAGCTACTTACCCCATAGCACAGATACGCAGTATTTT. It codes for CASSWDSYLPHSTDTQYF.

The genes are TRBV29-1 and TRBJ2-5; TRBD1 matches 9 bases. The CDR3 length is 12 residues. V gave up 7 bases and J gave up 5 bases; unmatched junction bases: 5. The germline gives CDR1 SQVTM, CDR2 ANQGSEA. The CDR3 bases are TGCAGCGGAGATGGACAGGGGGAGACCCAGTACTTC. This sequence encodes CSGDGQGETQYF. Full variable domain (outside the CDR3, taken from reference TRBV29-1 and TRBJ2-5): SAVISQKPSRDICQRGTSLTIQCQVDSQVTMMFWYRQQPGQSLTLIATANQGSEATYESGFVIDKFPISRPNLTFSTLTVSNMSPEDSSIYLCSGDGQGETQYFGPGTRLLVL.

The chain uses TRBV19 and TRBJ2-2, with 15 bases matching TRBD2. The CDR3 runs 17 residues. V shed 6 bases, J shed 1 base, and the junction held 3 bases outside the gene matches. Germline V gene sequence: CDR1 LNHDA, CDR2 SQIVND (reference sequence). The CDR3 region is CASSRGLAGGNTGELFF. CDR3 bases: TGTGCCAGTAGCCGGGGACTAGCGGGGGGGAACACCGGGGAGCTGTTTTTT. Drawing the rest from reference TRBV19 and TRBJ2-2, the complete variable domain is DGGITQSPKYLFRKEGQNVTLSCEQNLNHDAMYWYRQDPGQGLRLIYYSQIVNDFQKGDIAEGYSVSREKKESFPLTVTSAQKNPTAFYLCASSRGLAGGNTGELFFGEGSRLTVL.

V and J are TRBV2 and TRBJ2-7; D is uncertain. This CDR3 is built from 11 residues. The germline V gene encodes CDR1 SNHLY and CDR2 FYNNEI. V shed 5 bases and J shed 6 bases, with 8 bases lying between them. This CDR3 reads CASSLLPEQYF. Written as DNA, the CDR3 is TGTGCCAGCAGTTTGTTGCCCGAGCAGTACTTC.

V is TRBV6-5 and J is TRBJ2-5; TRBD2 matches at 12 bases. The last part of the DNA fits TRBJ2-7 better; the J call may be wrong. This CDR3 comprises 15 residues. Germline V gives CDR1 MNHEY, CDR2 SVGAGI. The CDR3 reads CASSRTSGIGYEQYF. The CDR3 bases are TGTGCCAGCAGCCGGACTAGCGGGATAGGGTACGAGCAGTACTTC.

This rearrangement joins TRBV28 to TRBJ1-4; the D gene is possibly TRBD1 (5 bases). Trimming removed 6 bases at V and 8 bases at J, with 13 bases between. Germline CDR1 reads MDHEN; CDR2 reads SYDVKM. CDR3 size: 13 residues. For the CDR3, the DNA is TGTGCCAGCAGGTCGCAGGGTTGGGAAAAACTGTTTTTT. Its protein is CASRSQGWEKLFF.

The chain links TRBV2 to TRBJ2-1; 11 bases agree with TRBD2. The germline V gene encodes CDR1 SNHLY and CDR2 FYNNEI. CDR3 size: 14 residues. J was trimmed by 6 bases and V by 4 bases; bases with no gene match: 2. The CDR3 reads CASSGLAGRNEQFF. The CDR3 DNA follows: TGTGCCAGCAGTGGACTAGCGGGACGCAATGAGCAGTTCTTC.

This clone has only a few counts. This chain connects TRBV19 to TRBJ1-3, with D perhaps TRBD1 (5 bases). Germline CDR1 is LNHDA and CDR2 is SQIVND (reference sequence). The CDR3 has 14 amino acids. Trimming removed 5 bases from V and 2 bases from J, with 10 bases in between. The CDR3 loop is CASSLLDTGNTIYF. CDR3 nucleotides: TGTGCCAGTAGTCTCCTGGACACTGGAAACACCATATATTTT.

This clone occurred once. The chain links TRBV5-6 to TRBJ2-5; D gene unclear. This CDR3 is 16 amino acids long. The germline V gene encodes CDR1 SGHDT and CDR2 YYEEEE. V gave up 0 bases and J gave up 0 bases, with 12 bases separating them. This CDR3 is CASSLAGLGYQETQYF. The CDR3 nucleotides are TGTGCCAGCAGCTTGGCCGGTTTGGGGTACCAAGAGACCCAGTACTTC.

CDR3 in amino acids: CSVATGSLRNEQFF. The CDR3 coding sequence is TGCAGCGTTGCGACAGGTTCGTTGAGGAATGAGCAGTTCTTC. The rearrangement uses TRBV29-1 and TRBJ2-1; D perhaps matches TRBD1 (6 bases). Germline CDR1 is SQVTM and CDR2 is ANQGSEA. V was shortened by 4 bases and J by 7 bases, with 17 bases between the two germline ends. The CDR3 loop spans 14 amino acids.

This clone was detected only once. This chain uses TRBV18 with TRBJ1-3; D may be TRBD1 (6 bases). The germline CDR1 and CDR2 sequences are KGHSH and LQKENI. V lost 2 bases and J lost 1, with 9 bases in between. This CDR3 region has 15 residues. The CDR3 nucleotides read TGTGCCAGCTCACCAAACAGGGCTTCTGGAAACACCATATATTTT. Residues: CASSPNRASGNTIYF.

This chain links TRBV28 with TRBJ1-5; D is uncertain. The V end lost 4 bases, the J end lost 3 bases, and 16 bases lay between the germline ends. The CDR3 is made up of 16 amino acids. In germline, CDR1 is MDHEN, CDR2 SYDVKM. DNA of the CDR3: TGTGCCAGCAGTTCCTTCCAGTCCCCCCTCAATCAGCCCCAGCATTTT. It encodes CASSSFQSPLNQPQHF.

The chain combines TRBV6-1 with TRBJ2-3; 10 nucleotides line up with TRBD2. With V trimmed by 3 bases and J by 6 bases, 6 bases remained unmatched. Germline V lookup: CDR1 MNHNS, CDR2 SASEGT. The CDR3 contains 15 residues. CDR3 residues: CASSDSGRAGDTQYF. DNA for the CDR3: TGTGCCAGCAGTGACAGCGGGAGGGCCGGGGATACGCAGTATTTT.

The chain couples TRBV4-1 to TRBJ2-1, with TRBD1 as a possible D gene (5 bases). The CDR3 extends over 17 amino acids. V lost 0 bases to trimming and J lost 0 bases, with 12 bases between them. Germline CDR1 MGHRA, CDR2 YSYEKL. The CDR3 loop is CASSQDGALSSYNEQFF. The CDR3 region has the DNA TGCGCCAGCAGCCAAGATGGGGCTCTGAGCTCCTACAATGAGCAGTTCTTC.

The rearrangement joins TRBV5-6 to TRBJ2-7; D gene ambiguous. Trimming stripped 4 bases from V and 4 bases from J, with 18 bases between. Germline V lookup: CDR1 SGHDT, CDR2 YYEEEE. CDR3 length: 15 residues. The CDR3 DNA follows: TGTGCCAGCAGCCTGGACCCGACGGCGAGGTACGAGCAGTACTTC. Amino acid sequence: CASSLDPTARYEQYF.

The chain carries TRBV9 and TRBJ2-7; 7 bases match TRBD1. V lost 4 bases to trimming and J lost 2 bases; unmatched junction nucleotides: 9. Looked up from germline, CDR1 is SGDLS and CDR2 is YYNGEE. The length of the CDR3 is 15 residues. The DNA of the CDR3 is TGTGCCAGCAGCCCCGGGACAGTTCCCCCCTACGAGCAGTACTTC. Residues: CASSPGTVPPYEQYF.

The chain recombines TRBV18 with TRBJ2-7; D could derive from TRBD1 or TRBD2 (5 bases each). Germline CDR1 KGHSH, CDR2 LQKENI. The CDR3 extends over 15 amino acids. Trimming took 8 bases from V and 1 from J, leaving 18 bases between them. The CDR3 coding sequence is TGTGCCAGCGGAAGGCGGGCAGGGAGATCCTACGAGCAGTACTTC. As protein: CASGRRAGRSYEQYF. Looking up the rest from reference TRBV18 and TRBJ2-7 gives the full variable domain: NAGVMQNPRHLVRRRGQEARLRCSPMKGHSHVYWYRQLPEEGLKFMVYLQKENIIDESGMPKERFSAEFPKEGPSILRIQQVVRGDSAAYFCASGRRAGRSYEQYFGPGTRLTVT.

CDR3: CASSLDRDEQFF. For the CDR3, the DNA is TGTGCCAGCAGCTTAGATCGGGATGAGCAGTTCTTC. The chain has TRBV11-2 and TRBJ2-1; D gene unclear. The length of the CDR3 is 12 residues. Deletions cut 0 bases from V and 8 bases from J, with 5 bases between. Germline V lookup: CDR1 SGHAT, CDR2 FQNNGV.

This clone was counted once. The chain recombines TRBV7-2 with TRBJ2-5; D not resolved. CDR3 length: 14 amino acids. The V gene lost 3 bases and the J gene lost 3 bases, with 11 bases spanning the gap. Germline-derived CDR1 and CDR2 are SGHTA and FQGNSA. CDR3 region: CASSFFGQEETQYF. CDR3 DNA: TGTGCCAGCAGCTTTTTTGGGCAGGAAGAGACCCAGTACTTC.

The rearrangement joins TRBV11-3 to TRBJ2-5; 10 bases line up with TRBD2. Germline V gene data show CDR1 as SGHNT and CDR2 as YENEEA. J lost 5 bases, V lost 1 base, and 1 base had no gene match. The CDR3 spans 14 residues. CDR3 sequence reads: CASSLASGSETQYF. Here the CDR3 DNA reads TGTGCCAGCAGCTTAGCTAGCGGGAGCGAGACCCAGTACTTC.

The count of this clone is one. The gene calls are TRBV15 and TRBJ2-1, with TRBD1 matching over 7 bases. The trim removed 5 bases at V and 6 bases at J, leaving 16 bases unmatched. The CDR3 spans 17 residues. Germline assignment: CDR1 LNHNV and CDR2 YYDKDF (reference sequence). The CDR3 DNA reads TGTGCCACCAGCGCCCACCCTCGGGACAGCTCGGGCAATGAGCAGTTCTTC. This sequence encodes CATSAHPRDSSGNEQFF.

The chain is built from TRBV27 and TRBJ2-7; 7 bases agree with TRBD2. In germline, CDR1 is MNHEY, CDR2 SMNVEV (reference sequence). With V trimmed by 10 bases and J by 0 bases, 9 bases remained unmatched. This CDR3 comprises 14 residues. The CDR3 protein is CATSTSFHSYEQYF. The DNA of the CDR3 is TGTGCCACCTCGACTAGCTTTCACTCCTACGAGCAGTACTTC.

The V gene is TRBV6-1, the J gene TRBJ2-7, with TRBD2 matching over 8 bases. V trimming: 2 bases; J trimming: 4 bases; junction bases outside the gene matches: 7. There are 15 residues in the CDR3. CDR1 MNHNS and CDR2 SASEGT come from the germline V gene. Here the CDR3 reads CASSETSGSTYEQYF. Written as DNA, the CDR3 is TGTGCCAGCAGTGAAACTAGCGGATCTACATACGAGCAGTACTTC.

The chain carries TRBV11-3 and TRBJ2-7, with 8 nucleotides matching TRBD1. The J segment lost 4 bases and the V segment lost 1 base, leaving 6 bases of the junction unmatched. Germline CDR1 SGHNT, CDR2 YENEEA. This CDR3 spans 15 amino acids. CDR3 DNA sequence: TGTGCCAGCAGCTTAGGGGGACAGGTTTGGTACGAGCAGTACTTC. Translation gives CASSLGGQVWYEQYF.

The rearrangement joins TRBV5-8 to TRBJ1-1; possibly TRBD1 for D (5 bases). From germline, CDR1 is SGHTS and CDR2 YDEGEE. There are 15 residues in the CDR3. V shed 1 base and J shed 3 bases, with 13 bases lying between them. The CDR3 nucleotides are TGTGCCAGCAGCTTGCGTGGGACTGGGGACACTGAAGCTTTCTTT. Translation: CASSLRGTGDTEAFF.

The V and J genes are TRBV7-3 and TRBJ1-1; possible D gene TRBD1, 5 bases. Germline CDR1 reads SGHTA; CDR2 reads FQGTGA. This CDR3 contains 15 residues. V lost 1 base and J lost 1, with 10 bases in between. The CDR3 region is CASSLNWGENTEAFF. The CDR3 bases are TGTGCCAGCAGCTTAAACTGGGGGGAGAACACTGAAGCTTTCTTT. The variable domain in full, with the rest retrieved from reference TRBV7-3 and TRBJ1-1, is GAGVSQTPSNKVTEKGKYVELRCDPISGHTALYWYRQSLGQGPEFLIYFQGTGAADDSGLPNDRFFAVRPEGSVSTLKIQRTERGDSAVYLCASSLNWGENTEAFFGQGTRLTVV.

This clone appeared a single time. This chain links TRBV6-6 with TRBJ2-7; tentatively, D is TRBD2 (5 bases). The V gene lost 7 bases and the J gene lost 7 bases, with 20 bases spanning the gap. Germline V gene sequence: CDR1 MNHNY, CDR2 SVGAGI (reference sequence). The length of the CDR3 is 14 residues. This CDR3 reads CASILRKDLGEQYF. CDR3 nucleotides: TGTGCCAGCATCCTAAGAAAGGACTTGGGGGAGCAGTACTTC.

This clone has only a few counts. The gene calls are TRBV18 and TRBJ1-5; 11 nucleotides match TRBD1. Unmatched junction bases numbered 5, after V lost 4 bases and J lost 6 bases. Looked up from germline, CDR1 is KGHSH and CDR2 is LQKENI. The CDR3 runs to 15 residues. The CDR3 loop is CASSRGTGGIQPQHF. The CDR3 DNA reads TGTGCCAGCTCACGCGGGACAGGGGGGATTCAGCCCCAGCATTTT.

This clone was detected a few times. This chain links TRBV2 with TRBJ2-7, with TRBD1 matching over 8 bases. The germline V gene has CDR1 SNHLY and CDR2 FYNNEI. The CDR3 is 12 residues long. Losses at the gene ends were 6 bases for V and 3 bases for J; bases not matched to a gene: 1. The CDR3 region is CASRDRVYEQYF. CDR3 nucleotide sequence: TGTGCCAGCAGGGACAGGGTCTACGAGCAGTACTTC.

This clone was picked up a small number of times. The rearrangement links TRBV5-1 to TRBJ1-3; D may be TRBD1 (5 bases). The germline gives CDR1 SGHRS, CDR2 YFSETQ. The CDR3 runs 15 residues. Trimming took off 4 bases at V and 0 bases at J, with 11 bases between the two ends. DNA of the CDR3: TGCGCCAGCAGCACGGGACGGAGCTCTGGAAACACCATATATTTT. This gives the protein CASSTGRSSGNTIYF.

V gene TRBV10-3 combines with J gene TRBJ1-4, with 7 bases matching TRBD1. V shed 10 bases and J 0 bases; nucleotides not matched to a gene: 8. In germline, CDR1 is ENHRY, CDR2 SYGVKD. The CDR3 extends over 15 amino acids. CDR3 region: CATANTGATNEKLFF. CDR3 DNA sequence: TGTGCCACCGCTAATACAGGGGCAACTAATGAAAAACTGTTTTTT.